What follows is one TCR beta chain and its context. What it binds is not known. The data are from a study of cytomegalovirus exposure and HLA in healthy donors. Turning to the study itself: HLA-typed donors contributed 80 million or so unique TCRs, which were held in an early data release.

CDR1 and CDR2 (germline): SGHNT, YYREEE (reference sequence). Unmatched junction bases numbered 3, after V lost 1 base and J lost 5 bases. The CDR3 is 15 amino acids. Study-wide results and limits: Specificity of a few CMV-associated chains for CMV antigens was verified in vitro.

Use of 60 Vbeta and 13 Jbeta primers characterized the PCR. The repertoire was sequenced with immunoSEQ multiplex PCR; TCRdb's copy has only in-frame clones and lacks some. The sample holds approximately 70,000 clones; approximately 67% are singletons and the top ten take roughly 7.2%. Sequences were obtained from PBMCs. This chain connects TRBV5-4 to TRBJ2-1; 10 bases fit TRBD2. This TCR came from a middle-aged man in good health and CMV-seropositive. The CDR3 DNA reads TGTGCCAGCAGCTTGAGGACTAGCGGCAACAATGAGCAGTTCTTC. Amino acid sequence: CASSLRTSGNNEQFF.